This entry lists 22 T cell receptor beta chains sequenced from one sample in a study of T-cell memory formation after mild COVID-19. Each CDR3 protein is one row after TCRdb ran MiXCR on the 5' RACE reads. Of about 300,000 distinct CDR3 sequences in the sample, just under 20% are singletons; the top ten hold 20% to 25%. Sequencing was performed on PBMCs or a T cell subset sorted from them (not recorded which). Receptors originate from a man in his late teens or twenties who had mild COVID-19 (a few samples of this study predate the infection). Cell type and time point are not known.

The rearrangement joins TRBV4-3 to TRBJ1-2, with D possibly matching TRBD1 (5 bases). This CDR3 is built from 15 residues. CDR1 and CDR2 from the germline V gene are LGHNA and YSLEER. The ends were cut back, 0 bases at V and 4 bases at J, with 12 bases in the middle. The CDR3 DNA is TGCGCCAGCAGCCAAGATACCCAGGGTGGCTATGGCTACACCTTC. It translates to CASSQDTQGGYGYTF.

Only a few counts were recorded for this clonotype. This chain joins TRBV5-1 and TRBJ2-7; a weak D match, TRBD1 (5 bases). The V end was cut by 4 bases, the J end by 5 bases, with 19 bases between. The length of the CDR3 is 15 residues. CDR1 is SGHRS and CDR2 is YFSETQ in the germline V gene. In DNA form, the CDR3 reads TGCGCCAGCAGCAGGGGCCTTAAAGAAAGCGACGAGCAGTACGTC. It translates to CASSRGLKESDEQYV.

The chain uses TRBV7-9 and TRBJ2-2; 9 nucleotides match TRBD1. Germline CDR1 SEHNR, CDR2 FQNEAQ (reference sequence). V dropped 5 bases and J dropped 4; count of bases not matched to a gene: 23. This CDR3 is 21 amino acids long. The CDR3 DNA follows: TGTGCCAGCAGCCTCTACAGGGGGCAGGCTAGCGGCCCCCGAGGCACCGGGGAGCTGTTTTTT. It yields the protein CASSLYRGQASGPRGTGELFF.

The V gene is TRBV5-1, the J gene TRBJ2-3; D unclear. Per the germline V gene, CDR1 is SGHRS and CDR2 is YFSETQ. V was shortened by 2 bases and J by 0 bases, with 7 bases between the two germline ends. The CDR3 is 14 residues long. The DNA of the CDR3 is TGCGCCAGCAGCTTTGGGGATAGCACAGATACGCAGTATTTT. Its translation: CASSFGDSTDTQYF.

The CDR3 spells CASSLIETGKNIQYF. DNA for the CDR3: TGTGCCAGCAGCTTAATCGAGACAGGCAAAAACATTCAGTACTTC. The J gene is TRBJ2-4, the V gene TRBV7-2; D is possibly TRBD1 (6 bases). The CDR3 length is 15 residues. V was trimmed by 2 bases and J by 3 bases, leaving 11 bases between them. Germline CDR1 reads SGHTA; CDR2 reads FQGNSA.

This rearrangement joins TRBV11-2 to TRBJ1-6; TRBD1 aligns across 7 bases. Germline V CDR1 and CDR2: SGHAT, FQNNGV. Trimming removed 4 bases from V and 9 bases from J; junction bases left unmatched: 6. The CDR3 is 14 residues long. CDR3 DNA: TGTGCCAGCAGCTCCCGACAGGGAGGTTCACCCCTCCACTTT. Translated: CASSSRQGGSPLHF.

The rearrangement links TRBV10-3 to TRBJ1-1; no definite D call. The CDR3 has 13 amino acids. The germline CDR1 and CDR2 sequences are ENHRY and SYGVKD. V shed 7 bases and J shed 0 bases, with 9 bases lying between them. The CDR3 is CAITGRVNTEAFF. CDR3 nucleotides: TGTGCCATCACTGGGAGGGTGAACACTGAAGCTTTCTTT.

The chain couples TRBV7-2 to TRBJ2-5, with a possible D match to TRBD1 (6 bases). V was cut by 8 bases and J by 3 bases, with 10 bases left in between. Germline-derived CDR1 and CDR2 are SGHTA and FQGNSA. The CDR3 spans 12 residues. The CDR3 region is CASRRQEETQYF. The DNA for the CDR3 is TGTGCCAGCCGCAGACAGGAAGAGACCCAGTACTTC.

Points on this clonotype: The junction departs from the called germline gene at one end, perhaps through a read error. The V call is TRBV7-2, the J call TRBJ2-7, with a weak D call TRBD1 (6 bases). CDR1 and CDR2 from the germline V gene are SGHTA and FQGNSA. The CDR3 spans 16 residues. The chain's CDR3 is CASSLGQRTDSYGQYF. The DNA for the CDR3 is TGTGCCAGCAGCTTGGGGCAGAGGACAGACTCCTACGGGCAGTACTTC.

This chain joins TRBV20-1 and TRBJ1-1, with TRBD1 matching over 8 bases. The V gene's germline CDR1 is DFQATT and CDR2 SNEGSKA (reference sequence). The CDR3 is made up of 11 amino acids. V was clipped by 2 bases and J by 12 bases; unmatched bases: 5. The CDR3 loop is CSARRTGSSFF. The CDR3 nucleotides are TGCAGTGCTAGACGGACAGGGTCGTCTTTCTTT.

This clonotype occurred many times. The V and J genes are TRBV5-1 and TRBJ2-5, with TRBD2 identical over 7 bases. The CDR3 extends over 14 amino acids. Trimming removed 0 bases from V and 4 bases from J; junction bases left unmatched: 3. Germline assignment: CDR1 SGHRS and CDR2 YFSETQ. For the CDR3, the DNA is TGCGCCAGCAGCTTGGAGGGCGGGGGAGAGACCCAGTACTTC. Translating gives CASSLEGGGETQYF.

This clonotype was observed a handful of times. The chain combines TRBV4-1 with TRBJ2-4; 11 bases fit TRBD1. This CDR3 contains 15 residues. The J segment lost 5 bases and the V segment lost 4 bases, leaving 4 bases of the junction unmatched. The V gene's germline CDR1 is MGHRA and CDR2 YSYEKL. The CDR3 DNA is TGCGCCAGCAGCCGGGGACAGGGGGGCCAAAACATTCAGTACTTC. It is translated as CASSRGQGGQNIQYF.

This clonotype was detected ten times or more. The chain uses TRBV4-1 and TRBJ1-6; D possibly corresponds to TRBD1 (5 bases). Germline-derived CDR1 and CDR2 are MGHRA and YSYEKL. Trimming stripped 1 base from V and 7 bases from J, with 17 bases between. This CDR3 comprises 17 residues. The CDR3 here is CASSQARLGAGNSPLHF. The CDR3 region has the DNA TGCGCCAGCAGCCAAGCTAGATTAGGGGCGGGAAATTCACCCCTCCACTTT.

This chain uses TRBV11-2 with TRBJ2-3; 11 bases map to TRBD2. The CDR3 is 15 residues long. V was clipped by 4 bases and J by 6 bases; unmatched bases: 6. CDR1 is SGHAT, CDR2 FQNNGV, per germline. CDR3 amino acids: CASSSLAGGGDTQYF. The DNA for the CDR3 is TGTGCCAGCAGCTCTCTAGCGGGGGGCGGGGATACGCAGTATTTT.

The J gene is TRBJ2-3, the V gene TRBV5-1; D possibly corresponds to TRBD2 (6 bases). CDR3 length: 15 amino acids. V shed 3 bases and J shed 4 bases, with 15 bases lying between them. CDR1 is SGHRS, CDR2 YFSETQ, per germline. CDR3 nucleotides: TGCGCCAGCAGCTCGACGGGGGTACCGGCAGATACGCAGTATTTT. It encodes CASSSTGVPADTQYF.

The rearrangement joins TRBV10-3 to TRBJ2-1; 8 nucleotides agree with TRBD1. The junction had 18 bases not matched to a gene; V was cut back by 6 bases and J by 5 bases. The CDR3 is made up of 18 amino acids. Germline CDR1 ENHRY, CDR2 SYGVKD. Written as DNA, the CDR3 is TGTGCCATCAGGGCATTTGGGGCAGGGGGCGTCTTCGACAATGAGCAGTTCTTC. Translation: CAIRAFGAGGVFDNEQFF.

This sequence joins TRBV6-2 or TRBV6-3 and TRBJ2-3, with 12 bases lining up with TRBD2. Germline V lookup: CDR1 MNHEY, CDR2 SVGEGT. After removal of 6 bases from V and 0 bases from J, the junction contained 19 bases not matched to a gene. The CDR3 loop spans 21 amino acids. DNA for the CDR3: TGTGCCAGCAGATCCGCCCGTCCCCGGACTAGCGGGGCCTCTAGCACAGATACGCAGTATTTT. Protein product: CASRSARPRTSGASSTDTQYF.

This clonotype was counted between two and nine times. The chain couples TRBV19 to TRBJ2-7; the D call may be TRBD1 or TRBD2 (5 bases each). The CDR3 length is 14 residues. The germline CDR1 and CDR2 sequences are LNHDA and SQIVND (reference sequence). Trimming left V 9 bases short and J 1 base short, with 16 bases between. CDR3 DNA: TGTGCCAGGCCGGGACCCAACTATTCCTACGAGCAGTACTTC. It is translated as CARPGPNYSYEQYF.

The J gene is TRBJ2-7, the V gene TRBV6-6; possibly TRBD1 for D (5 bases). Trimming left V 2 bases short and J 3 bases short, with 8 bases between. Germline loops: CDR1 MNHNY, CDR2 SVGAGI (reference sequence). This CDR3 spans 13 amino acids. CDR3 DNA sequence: TGTGCCAGCAGTTACGCAGGGTTCTACGAGCAGTACGTC. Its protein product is CASSYAGFYEQYV.

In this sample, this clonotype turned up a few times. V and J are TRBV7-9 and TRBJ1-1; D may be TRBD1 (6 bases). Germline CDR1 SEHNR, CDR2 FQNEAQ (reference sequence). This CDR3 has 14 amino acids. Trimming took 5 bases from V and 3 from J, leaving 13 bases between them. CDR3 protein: CASSVQGGDTEAFF. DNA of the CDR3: TGTGCCAGCAGCGTACAGGGTGGGGACACTGAAGCTTTCTTT.

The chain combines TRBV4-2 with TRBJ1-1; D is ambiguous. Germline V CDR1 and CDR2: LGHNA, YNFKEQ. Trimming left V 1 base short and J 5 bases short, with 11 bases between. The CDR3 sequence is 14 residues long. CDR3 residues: CASSQGPGGTEAFF. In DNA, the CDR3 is TGTGCCAGCAGCCAAGGGCCAGGTGGAACTGAAGCTTTCTTT.

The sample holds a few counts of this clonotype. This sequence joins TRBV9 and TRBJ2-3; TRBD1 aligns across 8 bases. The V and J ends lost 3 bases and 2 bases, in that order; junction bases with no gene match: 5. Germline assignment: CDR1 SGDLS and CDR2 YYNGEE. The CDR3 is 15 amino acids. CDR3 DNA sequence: TGTGCCAGCAGCGATAGGGACAGGAACACAGATACGCAGTATTTT. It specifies CASSDRDRNTDTQYF.